These T cell receptor beta chains were read from a single sample in a study of blood T cell repertoires in COVID-19. Sequencing used immunoSEQ multiplex PCR; TCRdb keeps in-frame clones, though not all of them. This sample carries roughly 36,000 clones, around 87% of them seen once, and the ten largest clones take under 30%. The sequencing input was peripheral blood. The receptors here all came from a man in his fifties or sixties with active or convalescent COVID-19. Each CDR3 is given with its conserved first and last residue. A D gene is named only where the DNA matches it firmly. Expanded clones get a size class; other rows say once, few or many, or leave the size out.

>TRBV7-9|TRBD1|TRBJ1-2|NA
TGTGCCAGCAGCTTGAACAGGGGTGACTATGGCTACACCTTC
CASSLNRGDYGYTF
>TRBV5-1|NA|TRBJ2-2|NA
TGCGCCAGCAGCCTCGACAGAAACACCGGGGAGCTGTTTTTT
CASSLDRNTGELFF
>TRBV30|TRBD2|TRBJ2-1|NA
TGTGCCTGGAGTGTACCCGGACTAGCGGGAGGGCAGTTCTTC
CAWSVPGLAGGQFF
>TRBV24-1|NA|TRBJ2-5|NA
TGTGCCACCAGTGGGGCCCAGGGGATCCAAGAGACCCAGTACTTC
CATSGAQGIQETQYF
>TRBV28|TRBD2|TRBJ2-7|NA
TGTGCCAGCCCCTACCGGGGTAGCCCCGGGAGGGTGCAGTACTTC
CASPYRGSPGRVQYF
>TRBV6-5|NA|TRBJ1-4|NA
TGTGCCAGCAGTTACAGGGGGAATGAAAAACTGTTTTTT
CASSYRGNEKLFF
>TRBV9|TRBD1|TRBJ1-3|NA
TGTGCCAGCAGCCCCCGGTTAGGGGGACAGGGGTTCGGTAACACCATATATTTT
CASSPRLGGQGFGNTIYF
>TRBV7-7|NA|TRBJ2-3|NA
TGTGCCAGCAGCCAAGGGGGGGGGTCAGATACGCAGTATTTT
CASSQGGGSDTQYF
>TRBV23-1|NA|TRBJ1-1|NA
TGCGCCAGCAGTCAGGTCCAGGGGCGGAACACTGAAGCTTTCTTT
CASSQVQGRNTEAFF
>TRBV9|NA|TRBJ2-1|NA
TGTGCCAGCAGCGTAGCATACTTTAGGGGGGGGCACAATGAGCAGTTCTTC
CASSVAYFRGGHNEQFF
>TRBV3-1/TRBV3-2|TRBD2|TRBJ2-1|once
TGTGCCAGCAGCCCGACTAGCGGGGGATACAATGAGCAGTTCTTC
CASSPTSGGYNEQFF
>TRBV27|NA|TRBJ2-7|NA
TGTGCCAGCAGTTTATCGCCCAGGGCGGTCGAGCAGTACTTC
CASSLSPRAVEQYF
>TRBV27|NA|TRBJ2-1|NA
TGTGCCACCCGGACAGACCGGTTAAATGAGCAGTTCTTC
CATRTDRLNEQFF
>TRBV5-3|NA|TRBJ2-4|NA
TGTGCCAGAAGCTTGGGGCTAGCGCCTCTCGCCAAAAACATTCAGTACTTC
CARSLGLAPLAKNIQYF
>TRBV5-8|TRBD1|TRBJ2-2|NA
TGTGCCAGAGGGGGCAGCTTTTACACCGGGGAGCTGTTTTTT
CARGGSFYTGELFF
>TRBV29-1|TRBD2|TRBJ2-5|NA
TGCAGCGGATTTGCGGGGGAAGAGACCCAGTACTTC
CSGFAGEETQYF
>TRBV19|TRBD1|TRBJ2-1|NA
TGTGCCAGTAGTATAGGCCTGACAGGGGGCAGGGTAAATGAGCAGTTCTTC
CASSIGLTGGRVNEQFF
>TRBV29-1|TRBD2|TRBJ2-4|medium-sized
TGCAGCGTTGACGGGGGGACGGGGTTAAACATTCAGTACTTC
CSVDGGTGLNIQYF
>TRBV5-4|TRBD2|TRBJ2-5|NA
TGTGCCAGCAGCTTGGGGACTAGCGGGGCTGAGACCCAGTACTTC
CASSLGTSGAETQYF
>TRBV24-1|NA|TRBJ1-2|NA
TGTGCCACCAGTGATTATATGAGGAGCTACACCTTC
CATSDYMRSYTF
>TRBV19|NA|TRBJ1-2|NA
TGTGCCAGTGAGAGGGACTATGGCTACACCTTC
CASERDYGYTF
>TRBV4-1|NA|TRBJ1-1|few
TGCGCCAGCAGCCAAGTGGCAGGGCGACGTTTAGGGACTGAAGCTTTCTTT
CASSQVAGRRLGTEAFF
>TRBV7-2|NA|TRBJ2-1|once
TGTGCCAGCAGATTAACCACCGGGGCCTACAATGAGCAGTTCTTC
CASRLTTGAYNEQFF
>TRBV11-2|TRBD2|TRBJ2-1|once
TGTGCCAGCAGCTTAGGGAGCGGGAGCTACAATGAGCAGTTCTTC
CASSLGSGSYNEQFF
>TRBV5-1|TRBD1|TRBJ1-4|NA
TGCGCCAGCAGCTTCGACGCCCGGGACAGGTTTTCAACTAATGAAAAACTGTTTTTT
CASSFDARDRFSTNEKLFF
>TRBV7-3|NA|TRBJ2-7|NA
TGTGCCAGCACCCGTGGGAGGTCATACGAGCAGTACTTC
CASTRGRSYEQYF
>TRBV19|NA|TRBJ1-5|NA
TGTGCCAGTAGTTTGGGGCTGGACCGGCCCCAGCATTTT
CASSLGLDRPQHF
>TRBV24-1|TRBD1|TRBJ1-2|once
TGTGCCACCAGTGATTCACGCTTCGGACAGGGGCGTAACTATGGCTACACCTTC
CATSDSRFGQGRNYGYTF
>TRBV30|NA|TRBJ1-4|NA
TGTGCCTGGAGTCGCCAGGGCGTTGGTGAAAAACTGTTTTTT
CAWSRQGVGEKLFF
>TRBV9|NA|TRBJ1-6|NA
TGTGCCAGCAGCCCCCCGTCGCAGGGCCTTGATTCACCCCTCCACTTT
CASSPPSQGLDSPLHF
>TRBV3-1/TRBV3-2|TRBD1|TRBJ1-4|NA
TGTGCCAGCAGCCCCCAACGGGGACAGGGTAATGAAAAACTGTTTTTT
CASSPQRGQGNEKLFF
>TRBV15|NA|TRBJ1-2|NA
TGTGCCACCAGCGAAAGCCCCAGGGTAGTACTTGGCTACACCTTC
CATSESPRVVLGYTF